This T cell receptor (beta chain) emerged from a study of a mutant IDH1 vaccine in newly diagnosed glioma. About the research overall: Of the patients given treatment, 62.5% were male and 37.5% were female, and a mean age of approximately 40 years was recorded.

Noted time point: week 23, last vaccination. Each dose delivered 300 ug of mutant IDH1 20-mer peptide subcutaneously with imiquimod. Profiled with immunoSEQ multiplex PCR; TCRdb holds only in-frame clones, not every one. Counted here are 30,000 to 40,000 clones, roughly 80% occurring once; the ten biggest clones make up just over 5%. Germline CDR1 and CDR2: SGHTA and FQGNSA. The V and J ends lost 5 bases and 0 bases respectively, with 12 bases between them. CDR3 size: 15 residues. With regard to this clone: As yet, its antigen is unknown.

The clonotype was recovered from a man aged 40-49 years with glioma. The sequenced sample was PBMCs, obtained from a glioma patient whose treatment included an IDH1 peptide vaccine. This rearrangement joins TRBV7-2 to TRBJ2-3; D not resolved. CDR3 residues: CASSVAAVSTDTQYF. CDR3 DNA sequence: TGTGCCAGCAGCGTGGCGGCCGTGAGCACAGATACGCAGTATTTT. The full variable domain, in which reference TRBV7-2 and TRBJ2-3 provide the parts outside the CDR3, is GAGVSQSPSNKVTEKGKDVELRCDPISGHTALYWYRQSLGQGLEFLIYFQGNSAPDKSGLPSDRFSAERTGGSVSTLTIQRTQQEDSAVYLCASSVAAVSTDTQYFGPGTRLTVL.